Below are 18 T cell receptor beta chains sequenced from a single sample in a study of molecular identifiers for immune sequencing clone quantification. TCRdb independently ran MiXCR on the PCR reads; one entry per CDR3 protein. The sample holds roughly 97,000 distinct CDR3 sequences; around 24% are singletons and the top ten take about 0.99%. Sequencing used naive CD8+ T cells from blood, with Jurkat cell RNA spiked in. As for subset: FACS-sorted CD8+CD4-CCR7+CD45RA+ naive T cells. The receptors shown here come from a human donor in good health. Some libraries in this study had Jurkat cell RNA spiked in.

As to this clonotype: Being one base from a much bigger clone, this may be a read error. This CDR3 is CASSLGTGLGGGEQYF. Here the CDR3 DNA reads TGTGCCAGCAGCTTAGGGACTGGCCTCGGAGGGGGCGAGCAGTACTTC. This chain joins TRBV7-6 and TRBJ2-7, with D perhaps TRBD1 or TRBD2 (6 bases each). The V end lost 1 base, the J end lost 6 bases, and 19 bases lay between the germline ends. The germline CDR1 and CDR2 sequences are SGHVS and FNYEAQ. The CDR3 sequence is 16 residues long.

This clonotype was detected ten times or more. This chain joins TRBV12-3 or TRBV12-4 and TRBJ2-4; TRBD2 matches 9 bases. Trimming at V came to 7 bases and at J to 8 bases, leaving 12 bases not matched to a gene. CDR3 length: 15 residues. The CDR3 spells CASNPAGGRGDIQYF. The CDR3 DNA reads as TGTGCCAGCAACCCAGCGGGGGGAAGGGGTGACATTCAGTACTTC.

This clonotype has at least ten counts. The V and J genes are TRBV4-1 and TRBJ1-1; TRBD1 might be the D (5 bases). The V end was cut by 0 bases, the J end by 5 bases, with 19 bases between. The germline V gene encodes CDR1 MGHRA and CDR2 YSYEKL. The CDR3 has 17 amino acids. In nucleotides, the CDR3 is TGCGCCAGCAGCCAAGATACCTCGAGGGAGGGGCTGACTGAAGCTTTCTTT. It specifies CASSQDTSREGLTEAFF.

This clonotype was recorded at least ten times. The V gene is TRBV20-1, the J gene TRBJ2-7, with D possibly being TRBD1 or TRBD2 (5 bases each). V was clipped by 3 bases and J by 2 bases, with 20 bases between them. Germline V CDR1 and CDR2: DFQATT, SNEGSKA (reference sequence). The CDR3 length is 16 residues. Here the CDR3 reads CSARGTQAASTYEQYF. For the CDR3, the DNA is TGCAGTGCTAGGGGGACGCAGGCAGCGAGTACCTACGAGCAGTACTTC.

This clonotype was seen a few times. The CDR3 DNA sequence: TGTGCTAGTGGTTTGGTAATCGGTACTAGCGGGAGGGCCAGCTCCTACAATGAGCAGTTCTTC. It encodes CASGLVIGTSGRASSYNEQFF. This sequence joins TRBV12-5 and TRBJ2-1; 13 nucleotides align to TRBD2. Germline V CDR1 and CDR2: LGHNT, FRNRAP. This CDR3 comprises 21 residues. With V trimmed by 0 bases and J by 0 bases, 11 bases remained unmatched.

The V and J genes are TRBV19 and TRBJ2-5, with D possibly matching TRBD1 (5 bases). Trimming stripped 3 bases from V and 13 bases from J, with 24 bases between. This CDR3 comprises 15 residues. The germline V gene encodes CDR1 LNHDA and CDR2 SQIVND (reference sequence). CDR3 DNA: TGTGCCAGTAGTATTATGGGGTACCCCCCAGGGCCCCCGTACTTC. Its translation is CASSIMGYPPGPPYF.

Only a few counts were recorded for this clonotype. The chain is built from TRBV27 and TRBJ2-2; a weak D match, TRBD2 (5 bases). Germline CDR1 MNHEY, CDR2 SMNVEV (reference sequence). With 10 bases removed from V and 3 bases from J, the gap between germline ends came to 15 bases. There are 14 residues in the CDR3. CDR3 residues: CATSGDYYTGELFF. DNA of the CDR3: TGTGCCACCTCCGGGGATTACTACACCGGGGAGCTGTTTTTT.

This clonotype was counted many times. V is TRBV21-1 and J is TRBJ1-5; TRBD1, the table's D call, was not compared with the DNA. TRBV21-1 is shown as a pseudogene. The CDR3 runs to 16 residues. The CDR3 protein is CASRTTGTGGRQPQHF. CDR3 DNA sequence: TGTGCCAGCAGAACCACCGGGACAGGGGGCCGGCAGCCCCAGCATTTT.

This clonotype appeared a few times. The V and J genes are TRBV6-5 and TRBJ2-1, with TRBD1 matching over 8 bases. V was clipped by 6 bases and J by 0 bases; unmatched bases: 7. Germline V gene data show CDR1 as MNHEY and CDR2 as SVGAGI. The CDR3 has 16 residues. Here the CDR3 DNA reads TGTGCCAGCAGCCATGGACAGGGCAACTCCTACAATGAGCAGTTCTTC. Translation: CASSHGQGNSYNEQFF.

This chain links TRBV18 with TRBJ2-1, with TRBD2 matching over 7 bases. With 3 bases clipped from V and 0 bases from J, the junction kept 8 bases outside the gene matches. The germline V gene encodes CDR1 KGHSH and CDR2 LQKENI. The CDR3 covers 17 residues. CDR3 DNA: TGTGCCAGCTCACCGGGAACTAGCGCAAGCTCCTACAATGAGCAGTTCTTC. Its translation is CASSPGTSASSYNEQFF.

Concerning this clonotype: A much larger clone sits a single nucleotide away, making a read error possible. The rearrangement uses TRBV10-3 and TRBJ2-7; 10 nucleotides agree with TRBD2. This CDR3 is built from 16 residues. The V and J ends lost 4 bases and 2 bases, in that order; junction bases with no gene match: 8. Germline V gene data show CDR1 as ENHRY and CDR2 as SYGVKD. The CDR3 loop is CAISGSLAGDPYEQYF. The CDR3 coding sequence is TGTGCCATCAGTGGGTCGCTAGCGGGGGACCCCTACGAGCAGTACTTC.

This clonotype was detected a few times. This chain links TRBV27 with TRBJ2-7, with TRBD2 matching 7 bases. The CDR3 sequence is 14 residues long. The J segment lost 3 bases and the V segment lost 2 bases, leaving 4 bases of the junction unmatched. Germline V gene data show CDR1 as MNHEY and CDR2 as SMNVEV (reference sequence). CDR3 residues: CASSLTSADYEQYF. CDR3 nucleotide sequence: TGTGCCAGCAGTTTAACTAGCGCAGACTACGAGCAGTACTTC.

This clonotype occurred many times. The CDR3 region is CASNPSGSWTGELFF. Written as DNA, the CDR3 is TGTGCCAGCAATCCTAGCGGGAGCTGGACCGGGGAGCTGTTTTTT. The V gene is TRBV6-2 or TRBV6-3, the J gene TRBJ2-2; 10 positions match TRBD2. The CDR3 runs 15 residues. The germline CDR1 and CDR2 sequences are MNHEY and SVGEGT. V shed 7 bases and J 5 bases; nucleotides not matched to a gene: 7.

This clonotype has ten or more counts. The J gene is TRBJ2-7, the V gene TRBV4-3, with a weak D call TRBD2 (7 bases). The V end lost 0 bases, the J end lost 4 bases, and 13 bases lay between the germline ends. The germline V gene encodes CDR1 LGHNA and CDR2 YSLEER. The CDR3 consists of 15 residues. CDR3 region: CASSQDPGGSYEQYF. DNA of the CDR3: TGCGCCAGCAGCCAAGATCCGGGGGGCTCGTACGAGCAGTACTTC.

This clonotype was counted between two and nine times. The rearrangement links TRBV12-3 or TRBV12-4 to TRBJ2-4, with a possible D match to TRBD1 (5 bases). Trimming pared 4 bases from V and 2 bases from J, leaving 6 bases between. This CDR3 is built from 13 residues. The CDR3 loop is CASSSGTKNIQYF. As DNA, the CDR3 is TGTGCCAGCAGTTCAGGGACCAAAAACATTCAGTACTTC.

To note about this clonotype: This may be a read error: a much more frequent sequence differs by one nucleotide. V and J are TRBV7-9 and TRBJ2-7; no reliable D call. CDR1 is SEHNR and CDR2 is FQNEAQ in the germline V gene (reference sequence). This CDR3 spans 11 amino acids. Trimming shortened V by 5 bases and J by 2 bases, and 4 bases separated the two germline ends. CDR3: CASSMTYEQYF. The CDR3 DNA follows: TGTGCCAGCAGCATGACCTACGAGCAGTACTTC.

At least ten counts were recorded for this clonotype. The chain has TRBV30 and TRBJ1-1, with unresolved D. With 4 bases removed from V and 1 base from J, the gap between germline ends came to 10 bases. This CDR3 is built from 13 residues. The germline V gene has CDR1 GTSNPN and CDR2 SVGIG (reference sequence). The CDR3 DNA follows: TGTGCCTGGACAGATCCTTCGAACACTGAAGCTTTCTTT. This encodes CAWTDPSNTEAFF.

The table lists this clonotype with a few counts. The V and J genes are TRBV27 and TRBJ2-5; 11 bases agree with TRBD2. The V and J ends lost 2 bases and 5 bases, in that order; junction bases with no gene match: 7. Germline values: CDR1 MNHEY, CDR2 SMNVEV (reference sequence). CDR3 size: 16 residues. The CDR3 sequence: CASSLRIAGGPETQYF. CDR3 nucleotide sequence: TGTGCCAGCAGTTTACGAATAGCGGGAGGGCCGGAGACCCAGTACTTC.